These 8 T cell receptor beta chains originate from one sample sequenced in a study of response to subunit inactivated influenza vaccine. TCRdb redid the calling of the RT-PCR reads with MiXCR, one entry per CDR3 protein. The repertoire consists of under 500,000 distinct CDR3 sequences, with approximately 11% occurring once and the leading ten covering around 12%. The specimen was PBMCs from blood, collected roughly 46 days after vaccination. The receptors shown here come from a man aged 50-60 years who received an inactivated influenza vaccine.

This clonotype turned up a few times. The CDR3 coding sequence is TGCGCCAGCAGCCAGATGGGGGGGAATAATGAGCAGTTCTTC. It encodes CASSQMGGNNEQFF. The V gene is TRBV4-3, the J gene TRBJ2-1, with 7 bases fitting TRBD2. CDR1 LGHNA and CDR2 YSLEER come from the germline V gene. The CDR3 extends over 14 amino acids. Losses at the gene ends were 3 bases for V and 7 bases for J; bases not matched to a gene: 6.

This chain links TRBV5-1 with TRBJ2-6; D gene ambiguous. The CDR3 runs 18 residues. CDR1 is SGHRS and CDR2 is YFSETQ in the germline V gene. V shed 1 base and J shed 0 bases, with 14 bases lying between them. CDR3 in DNA: TGCGCCAGCAGCTTGTATTTTAGTATGGTCTCTGGGGCCAACGTCCTGACTTTC. Translation: CASSLYFSMVSGANVLTF.

V and J are TRBV4-3 and TRBJ2-1; D unclear. The germline gives CDR1 LGHNA, CDR2 YSLEER. The CDR3 is made up of 13 amino acids. Between the trimmed V and J ends, which lost 0 bases and 4 bases, there was a span of 4 bases. The CDR3 here is CASSQELYNEQFF. For the CDR3, the DNA is TGCGCCAGCAGCCAAGAGCTATACAATGAGCAGTTCTTC.

This clonotype was seen a handful of times. This chain connects TRBV20-1 to TRBJ1-1; D is undetermined. The germline gives CDR1 DFQATT, CDR2 SNEGSKA (reference sequence). This CDR3 is built from 15 residues. Trimming removed 4 bases at V and 1 base at J, with 16 bases between. The CDR3 region is CSATSPSYPNTEAFF. As DNA, the CDR3 is TGCAGTGCTACGTCACCCAGCTATCCGAACACTGAAGCTTTCTTT.

DNA for the CDR3: TGTGCCAGCAGTCCTCTACTGGCAGGGGTCGAGCAGTACTTC. Translated: CASSPLLAGVEQYF. The V and J genes are TRBV12-3 or TRBV12-4 and TRBJ2-7, with D possibly matching TRBD1 (6 bases). The CDR3 is 14 amino acids. Trimming shortened V by 5 bases and J by 6 bases, and 17 bases separated the two germline ends.

The rearrangement links TRBV20-1 to TRBJ1-6; a weak D match, TRBD1 (5 bases). The CDR3 loop spans 16 amino acids. In germline, CDR1 is DFQATT, CDR2 SNEGSKA (reference sequence). The V end lost 4 bases, the J end lost 10 bases, and 23 bases lay between the germline ends. Here the CDR3 reads CSATPPGDFGGSPLHF. The CDR3 region has the DNA TGCAGTGCTACACCTCCCGGGGACTTCGGCGGATCACCCCTCCACTTT.

This clonotype appeared a few times. V gene TRBV7-9 combines with J gene TRBJ2-5, with D unclear. Germline values: CDR1 SEHNR, CDR2 FQNEAQ (reference sequence). V lost 5 bases and J lost 4, with 17 bases in between. The CDR3 loop spans 15 amino acids. The CDR3 bases are TGTGCCAGCAGCCGCTCTGGTTCGCCCCCAGAGACCCAGTACTTC. It yields the protein CASSRSGSPPETQYF.

This clonotype was counted at least ten times. The chain links TRBV29-1 to TRBJ1-1; no clear D. The CDR3 contains 13 residues. Germline V gene data show CDR1 as SQVTM and CDR2 as ANQGSEA. V lost 3 bases, J lost 2 bases, and 10 bases lay in between. The CDR3 loop is CSVEGQLNTEAFF. The CDR3 coding sequence is TGCAGCGTTGAGGGCCAGCTTAACACTGAAGCTTTCTTT.